The source of this T cell receptor beta chain is a study of chronic HIV infection and antiretroviral therapy. This clonotype was seen a handful of times. TCRdb reanalysed the 5' RACE reads using MiXCR and keeps one entry per CDR3 protein. The sample has 40,000 to 50,000 distinct CDR3 sequences; 15% to 20% are singletons. V shed 0 bases and J shed 4 bases, with 9 bases lying between them. Germline-derived CDR1 and CDR2 are GTSNPN and SVGIG (reference sequence). The CDR3 sequence is 13 residues long. Sequenced input: peripheral blood. V is TRBV30 and J is TRBJ2-5; tentative D call: TRBD2 (5 bases). The TCR was taken from an adult who had HIV and had not received antiretroviral therapy, or was an uninfected healthy control (not recorded which). As DNA, the CDR3 is TGTGCCTGGAGTGTGCGGCGGGCAGAGACCCAGTACTTC. Protein product: CAWSVRRAETQYF.